The source of this TCR beta chain is a study of blood T cell repertoires in COVID-19. At the level of the study: Samples came from the United States, Italy and Spain, spanning acute and convalescent COVID-19. PBMCs, B-cell-depleted T cells, or T cells were the source of the cDNA or gDNA that made up the material.

Germline V gene lookup returns CDR1 SGHAT and CDR2 FQNNGV. The CDR3 covers 14 residues. V lost 2 bases to trimming and J lost 7 bases, with 12 bases between them. Here immunoSEQ multiplex PCR was the method, and the copy in TCRdb shows in-frame clones only, minus some. This sample has about 150,000 clones; under 85% occur once, and the top ten carry over 8.5%. The sample taken for sequencing was peripheral blood. This chain links TRBV11-2 with TRBJ2-1; no reliable D call. This TCR was sampled from a man aged 45-65 years with active or convalescent COVID-19. For the CDR3, the DNA is TGTGCCAGCAGCTTAAGCTCTGTAGCAAATGAGCAGTTCTTC. Its protein product is CASSLSSVANEQFF.